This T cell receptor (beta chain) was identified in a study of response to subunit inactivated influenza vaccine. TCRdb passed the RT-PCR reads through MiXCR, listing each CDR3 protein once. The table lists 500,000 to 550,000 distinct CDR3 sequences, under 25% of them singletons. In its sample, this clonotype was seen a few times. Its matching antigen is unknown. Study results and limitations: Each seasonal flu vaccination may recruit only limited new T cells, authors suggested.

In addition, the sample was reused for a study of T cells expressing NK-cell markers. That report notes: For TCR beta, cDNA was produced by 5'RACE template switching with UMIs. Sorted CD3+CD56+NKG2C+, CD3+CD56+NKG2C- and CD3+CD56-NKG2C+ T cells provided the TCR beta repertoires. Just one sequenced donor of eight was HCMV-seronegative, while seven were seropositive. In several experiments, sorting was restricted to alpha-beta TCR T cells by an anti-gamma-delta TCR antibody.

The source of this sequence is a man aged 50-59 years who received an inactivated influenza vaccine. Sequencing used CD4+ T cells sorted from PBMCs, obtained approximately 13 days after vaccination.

CDR3 coding DNA: TGTGCCAGCAGCCAGACCGACAGGGAGAATGAGCAGTTCTTC. Encoded protein: CASSQTDRENEQFF. V gene TRBV6-2 or TRBV6-3 combines with J gene TRBJ2-1; TRBD1 matches 7 bases. With 6 bases clipped from V and 7 bases from J, the junction kept 9 bases outside the gene matches. This CDR3 has 14 amino acids. CDR1 is MNHEY and CDR2 is SVGEGT in the germline V gene.